These T cell receptor beta chains were read from a single sample in a study of cytomegalovirus exposure and HLA in healthy donors. Profiling relied on immunoSEQ multiplex PCR, and the TCRdb table lists in-frame clones only, not all of them. In the table there are around 180,000 clones, around 87% of which are singletons. The specimen was PBMCs. The receptors were sampled from a woman younger than 35 in good health and CMV-seronegative. Both conserved end residues are part of each CDR3. A D gene is named only where the DNA matches it firmly. Clone sizes are given selectively: once, few, many, or a class where the clone is expanded.

abundance	d_gene	v_gene	j_gene	CDR3nt	CDR3aa
.	.	TRBV14	TRBJ1-3	TGTGCCAGCAGCCTCCGCGCCGGTGGAAACACCATATATTTT	CASSLRAGGNTIYF
.	TRBD2	TRBV14	TRBJ2-5	TGTGCCAGCAGTAAGGGACTAGCGCAAAAAGAGACCCAGTACTTC	CASSKGLAQKETQYF
.	.	TRBV28	TRBJ1-1	TGTGCCAGCAGTTTGGGGCAGGGGTCCAACGGAGCTTTCTTT	CASSLGQGSNGAFF
.	.	TRBV4-2	TRBJ1-4	TGTGCCAGCAGCCAGTCACAGGGAGATAGTGAAAAACTGTTTTTT	CASSQSQGDSEKLFF
.	.	TRBV2	TRBJ1-2	TGTGCCAGCAAAATTGACAGGTTTGAAGGCTATGGCTACACCTTC	CASKIDRFEGYGYTF
few	.	TRBV2	TRBJ2-1	TGTGCCAGCAGTGGGCTAGAGAATGAGCAGTTCTTC	CASSGLENEQFF
.	.	TRBV6-5	TRBJ1-5	TGTGCCAGCAGTTACGACATCTCTTTTCAGCCCCAGCATTTT	CASSYDISFQPQHF
once	.	TRBV7-7	TRBJ2-1	TGTGCTAGCAGCTTATCCGGGAGTCCCAATGAGCAGTTCTTC	CASSLSGSPNEQFF
.	.	TRBV14	TRBJ2-7	TGTGCCAGCAGCCTATTCCTGGGCGACGAGCAGTACTTC	CASSLFLGDEQYF
.	.	TRBV7-2	TRBJ2-7	TGTGCCAGCAGCTTAGACTTGGTTAACTTATACGAGCAGTACTTC	CASSLDLVNLYEQYF
.	.	TRBV6-5	TRBJ2-7	TGTGCCAGCGCCCGGGACACCGCCTACGAGCAGTACTTC	CASARDTAYEQYF
.	.	TRBV6-6	TRBJ2-5	TGTGCCAGCAGTACCCGAGGAGGCGGAGGGGCTCAGACCCAGTACTTC	CASSTRGGGGAQTQYF
.	TRBD1	TRBV9	TRBJ2-7	TGTGCCAGCAGCGTAGGACAGGGAGCCTACGAGCAGTACTTC	CASSVGQGAYEQYF
.	.	TRBV7-9	TRBJ1-6	TGTGCCAGCAGCTCTCTTGGCGGTTTGAAGGTTTCACCCCTCCACTTT	CASSSLGGLKVSPLHF
.	TRBD1	TRBV7-3	TRBJ2-1	TGTGCCAGCAGCACGACAGGGGGGAATGAGCAGTTCTTC	CASSTTGGNEQFF
.	.	TRBV2	TRBJ1-1	TGTGCCAGCATCCGTGACATCCCGAACACTGAAGCTTTCTTT	CASIRDIPNTEAFF
.	TRBD1	TRBV18	TRBJ1-1	TGTGCCAGCTCACCAACGACAGGGGTGAGCACTGAAGCTTTCTTT	CASSPTTGVSTEAFF
once	TRBD1	TRBV5-4	TRBJ1-1	TGTGCCAGCAGCTCGGGACAGGCGAACACTGAAGCTTTCTTT	CASSSGQANTEAFF
.	TRBD2	TRBV7-2	TRBJ2-7	TGTGCCAGCAGCCCCAGCCCCGGACTAGCGGGAGCGATCGAGCAGTACTTC	CASSPSPGLAGAIEQYF
once	.	TRBV27	TRBJ1-1	TGTGCCAGCAGTTTCGAAACGGCTGGGGCCACTGAAGCTTTCTTT	CASSFETAGATEAFF
.	TRBD1	TRBV27	TRBJ1-2	TGTGCCAGCAGGGACAGGGCGGACTATGGCTACACCTTC	CASRDRADYGYTF
.	TRBD2	TRBV6-6	TRBJ2-5	TGTGCCAGCACCTTGCCAACGGGAGGGCCCCAAGAGACCCAGTACTTC	CASTLPTGGPQETQYF
.	TRBD1	TRBV9	TRBJ1-5	TGTGCCAGCAGCGTAGGGGGACAGAAGAATCAGCCCCAGCATTTT	CASSVGGQKNQPQHF
once	.	TRBV5-1	TRBJ2-7	TGCGCCAGCAGCTTGGGAGAGAGATCTGGCGAGCAGTACTTC	CASSLGERSGEQYF
few	TRBD1	TRBV27	TRBJ2-1	TGTGCCAGCAGTTCGGGACAGGCCGGTAATGAGCAGTTCTTC	CASSSGQAGNEQFF
.	TRBD1	TRBV6-1	TRBJ1-5	TGTGCCAGCAGTGAAGCGAGGAGGGGGCGCAATCAGCCCCAGCATTTT	CASSEARRGRNQPQHF
.	.	TRBV5-1	TRBJ2-7	TGCGCCAGCAGCCCGGCAGGAGGGCCCTACGAGCAGTACTTC	CASSPAGGPYEQYF
once	.	TRBV27	TRBJ2-5	TGTGCCAGCAGCGCCGGGAACCAAGAGACCCAGTACTTC	CASSAGNQETQYF
.	.	TRBV5-1	TRBJ1-2	TGCGCCAGCAGCTTGGGACAGATTCTAACGGGCTACACCTTC	CASSLGQILTGYTF
few	.	TRBV6-5	TRBJ1-1	TGTGCCAGCAGCTGGGACACGGGGGGGACTGAAGCTTTCTTT	CASSWDTGGTEAFF
.	.	TRBV12-5	TRBJ1-2	TGTGCTAGTGGTTTGCCTCCAGGTACCTATGGCTACACCTTC	CASGLPPGTYGYTF
.	.	TRBV30	TRBJ1-6	TGTGCCTGGAGTGTACTGGCGGGTAATTCACCCCTCCACTTT	CAWSVLAGNSPLHF
.	TRBD2	TRBV6-5	TRBJ2-2	TGTGCCAGCAGTTACTCGACTAGCGGGGGCGGGGAGCTGTTTTTT	CASSYSTSGGGELFF
.	TRBD2	TRBV19	TRBJ2-2	TGTGCCAGTTCCGGGACTAGGGGGACGGGGACCGGGGAGCTGTTTTTT	CASSGTRGTGTGELFF
.	TRBD2	TRBV5-4	TRBJ2-7	TGTGCCAGCAGCTCGACTAGCGGACCACCCAAGCAGTACTTC	CASSSTSGPPKQYF
once	.	TRBV7-2	TRBJ2-7	TGTGCCAGCAGCTCAGGGGAGACGGGCTACGAGCAGTACTTC	CASSSGETGYEQYF
few	TRBD2	TRBV6-1	TRBJ2-3	TGTGCCAGCAGTTCCGGGACTAGCGTAAATACGCAGTATTTT	CASSSGTSVNTQYF
.	.	TRBV2	TRBJ2-7	TGTGCCGTACTTTATGGTTTCGCCTACGAGCAGTACTTC	CAVLYGFAYEQYF
.	.	TRBV10-2	TRBJ1-5	TGCGCCAGCAATGGAGGGCCTGTGAGCAATCAGCCCCAGCATTTT	CASNGGPVSNQPQHF
.	.	TRBV7-8	TRBJ2-7	TGTGCCAGCAGCTTAGCGCCGGGAACCCCCTACGAGCAGTACTTC	CASSLAPGTPYEQYF
.	TRBD1	TRBV27	TRBJ1-2	TGTGCCAGCAGTTCTCGGACAGGGGTCTACTATGGCTACACCTTC	CASSSRTGVYYGYTF
once	TRBD1	TRBV5-5	TRBJ2-7	TGTGCCAGCAGCTGGACAGGGTCCCACGAGCAGTACTTC	CASSWTGSHEQYF
once	.	TRBV2	TRBJ2-2	TGTGCCAGCAGTGCGATAGGCGGAGTCCGGGAGCTGTTTTTT	CASSAIGGVRELFF